These 29 T cell receptor beta chains were all obtained from the same sample, sequenced in a study of T cells in Graves' hyperthyroidism and ophthalmopathy. Amplification yielded TCR beta CDR3 regions, with RNA transcripts as the source. First-round RT-PCR targeting the TCR CDR3 was performed with the HTBI primer set. Each CDR3 protein is one row after TCRdb ran MiXCR on the multiplex PCR reads. This sample yields roughly 700,000 distinct CDR3 sequences, of which around 16% are seen a single time; roughly a sixth belongs to the top ten. The specimen sequenced was blood. These receptors were taken from a man aged 50 to 59 with Graves' hyperthyroidism.

This clonotype was counted at least ten times. The chain joins TRBV27 to TRBJ2-3; 8 nucleotides agree with TRBD2. CDR3 length equals 12 residues. The germline V gene encodes CDR1 MNHEY and CDR2 SMNVEV (reference sequence). Germline trimming cut 5 bases from V and 7 bases from J; bases unmatched to any gene: 2. The CDR3 reads CASSRGGYTQYF. DNA for the CDR3: TGTGCCAGCAGTCGGGGGGGATATACGCAGTATTTT.

This clonotype has at least ten counts. The J gene is TRBJ1-2, the V gene TRBV28; 7 nucleotides agree with TRBD1. Germline assignment: CDR1 MDHEN and CDR2 SYDVKM. J gave up 4 bases and V 6 bases, and 2 bases lay outside the gene matches. This CDR3 region has 12 residues. CDR3 amino acids: CASSWDSYGYTF. The CDR3 DNA reads TGTGCCAGCAGCTGGGACAGCTATGGCTACACCTTC.

This clonotype was seen a handful of times. This may arise from a read error, as a much more abundant clone is one base away. The V gene is TRBV6-2 or TRBV6-3, the J gene TRBJ1-2, with 10 bases lining up with TRBD1. CDR1 is MNHEY and CDR2 is SVGEGT in the germline V gene. CDR3 length: 14 residues. CDR3: CASSYGQGDYGYAF. In DNA form, the CDR3 reads TGTGCCAGCAGTTACGGACAGGGGGACTATGGCTACGCCTTC.

This chain links TRBV19 with TRBJ2-7; D not resolved. The length of the CDR3 is 12 residues. Germline CDR1 and CDR2: LNHDA and SQIVND (reference sequence). Trimming shortened V by 4 bases and J by 3 bases, and 7 bases separated the two germline ends. The CDR3 DNA is TGTGCCAGTAGTAGGTGGGGCTACGAGCAGTACTTC. Amino acids: CASSRWGYEQYF.

This clonotype was observed at least ten times. The chain links TRBV12-3 or TRBV12-4 to TRBJ1-2, with D possibly TRBD1 on 6 matching bases. V lost 4 bases, J lost 4 bases, and 16 bases lay in between. This CDR3 is 15 amino acids long. Here the CDR3 reads CASSSGTGTLYGYTF. Written as DNA, the CDR3 is TGTGCCAGCAGTTCCGGCACCGGGACACTCTATGGCTACACCTTC.

This clonotype was seen many times. V gene TRBV12-3 or TRBV12-4 combines with J gene TRBJ2-7; D is perhaps TRBD1 (6 bases). CDR3 size: 15 residues. V was shortened by 4 bases and J by 1 base, with 14 bases between the two germline ends. The CDR3 DNA follows: TGTGCCAGCAGTTCCGGACCGAGGGGGTCCTACGAGCAGTACTTC. It codes for CASSSGPRGSYEQYF.

This clonotype was counted ten times or more. The chain couples TRBV7-2 to TRBJ1-1; 8 bases are shared with TRBD1. The junction had 5 bases not matched to a gene; V was cut back by 5 bases and J by 3 bases. The length of the CDR3 is 14 residues. Germline V lookup: CDR1 SGHTA, CDR2 FQGNSA. The CDR3: CASSRTGSDTEAFF. DNA of the CDR3: TGTGCCAGCAGCCGGACAGGGAGCGACACTGAAGCTTTCTTT.

As to this clonotype: One end of the junction is discordant with germline, which a read error may explain. This chain connects TRBV5-1 to TRBJ1-1; D is unresolved. CDR3 size: 16 residues. Germline V CDR1 and CDR2: SGHRS, YFSETQ. CDR3 in DNA: TGTGCCAGCAGCTTAGAGGGCAGTACGCGGGGCACTGAAGCTTTCTTT. This gives the protein CASSLEGSTRGTEAFF.

This chain connects TRBV4-3 to TRBJ1-5; TRBD1 matches at 9 bases. Germline lookup yields CDR1 LGHNA and CDR2 YSLEER. This CDR3 spans 16 amino acids. J gave up 6 bases and V 3 bases, and 9 bases lay outside the gene matches. CDR3 loop: CASSQDRGSKGQPQHF. DNA for the CDR3: TGCGCCAGCAGCCAGGACAGGGGAAGTAAGGGTCAGCCCCAGCATTTT.

This clonotype was detected many times. This sequence joins TRBV2 and TRBJ1-5; maybe TRBD1 (6 bases). V lost 6 bases and J lost 5, with 14 bases in between. This CDR3 spans 14 amino acids. Germline lookup yields CDR1 SNHLY and CDR2 FYNNEI. The CDR3 sequence is CASSIGQFYQPQHF. The CDR3 nucleotides read TGTGCCAGCAGCATTGGACAGTTTTATCAGCCCCAGCATTTT.

V usage is TRBV6-2 or TRBV6-3 and J usage is TRBJ2-7; D call uncertain. This CDR3 has 11 amino acids. Trimming removed 6 bases at V and 4 bases at J, with 7 bases between. CDR1 and CDR2 from the germline V gene are MNHEY and SVGEGT. In DNA, the CDR3 is TGTGCCAGCAGAGAGGCTTACGAGCAGTACTTC. Translation: CASREAYEQYF.

This chain links TRBV9 with TRBJ1-2, with TRBD1 as a possible D gene (5 bases). Trimming cost V 3 bases and J 3 bases, with 9 bases left between them. CDR1 is SGDLS, CDR2 YYNGEE, per germline. The CDR3 sequence is 13 residues long. CDR3 region: CASSAGGDYGYTF. CDR3 nucleotide sequence: TGTGCCAGCAGCGCGGGGGGGGACTATGGCTACACCTTC.

This chain connects TRBV6-1 to TRBJ1-5; possibly TRBD1 for D (5 bases). V lost 8 bases and J lost 4, with 12 bases in between. Germline V lookup: CDR1 MNHNS, CDR2 SASEGT. There are 13 residues in the CDR3. The CDR3: CASQGSNNQPQHF. CDR3 in DNA: TGTGCCAGCCAGGGTTCTAATAATCAGCCCCAGCATTTT.

At least ten counts were recorded for this clonotype. The rearrangement joins TRBV24-1 to TRBJ2-7, with a possible D match to TRBD2 (5 bases). With 5 bases removed from V and 6 bases from J, the gap between germline ends came to 13 bases. CDR1 KGHDR and CDR2 SFDVKD come from the germline V gene. The length of the CDR3 is 13 residues. The CDR3 DNA sequence: TGTGCCACCAGTGGTAATTTAGAGGGCGAGCAGTACTTC. This codes for CATSGNLEGEQYF.

This clonotype was detected many times. J is TRBJ2-7 and V is TRBV12-3 or TRBV12-4, with 10 bases lining up with TRBD2. The CDR3 has 14 residues. Germline trimming cut 3 bases from V and 6 bases from J; bases unmatched to any gene: 5. CDR3 in DNA: TGTGCCAGCAGTTTGGGACTAGCGTTGTTCGAGCAGTACTTC. It is translated as CASSLGLALFEQYF.

The sample holds many counts of this clonotype. V usage is TRBV27 and J usage is TRBJ2-7, with unresolved D. The germline V gene encodes CDR1 MNHEY and CDR2 SMNVEV (reference sequence). This CDR3 spans 15 amino acids. V gave up 0 bases and J gave up 0 bases, with 9 bases separating them. The CDR3 reads CASSLSGFHSYEQYF. CDR3 DNA: TGTGCCAGCAGTTTATCGGGGTTCCACTCCTACGAGCAGTACTTC.

This clonotype was detected only a few times. The chain is built from TRBV14 and TRBJ2-1; 9 nucleotides align to TRBD1. Germline-derived CDR1 and CDR2 are SGHDN and FVKESK. This CDR3 comprises 16 residues. Germline trimming cut 3 bases from V and 6 bases from J; bases unmatched to any gene: 9. The CDR3 reads CASSQWGQGSGNEQFF. DNA of the CDR3: TGTGCCAGCAGCCAGTGGGGACAGGGCAGTGGCAATGAGCAGTTCTTC.

The V call is TRBV11-2, the J call TRBJ2-1; tentatively, D is TRBD2 (5 bases). Trimming pared 1 base from V and 6 bases from J, leaving 10 bases between. The CDR3 runs to 14 residues. Germline V lookup: CDR1 SGHAT, CDR2 FQNNGV. Written as DNA, the CDR3 is TGTGCCAGCAGCTTAGGCCATAGCGCCAATGAGCAGTTCTTC. Protein product: CASSLGHSANEQFF. Combining the CDR3 with reference TRBV11-2 and TRBJ2-1 gives the whole variable domain EAGVAQSPRYKIIEKRQSVAFWCNPISGHATLYWYQQILGQGPKLLIQFQNNGVVDDSQLPKDRFSAERLKGVDSTLKIQPAKLEDSAVYLCASSLGHSANEQFFGPGTRLTVL.

This clonotype has more than one count but fewer than ten. The chain recombines TRBV7-9 with TRBJ2-7; TRBD2 is a possible D gene (6 bases). This CDR3 is built from 13 residues. CDR1 and CDR2 from the germline V gene are SEHNR and FQNEAQ (reference sequence). Trimming pared 2 bases from V and 4 bases from J, leaving 9 bases between. CDR3 in amino acids: CASSLTAGYEQYF. As DNA, the CDR3 is TGTGCCAGCAGCTTAACGGCGGGGTACGAGCAGTACTTC.

This clonotype was detected ten times or more. The rearrangement uses TRBV5-1 and TRBJ2-1; the match to TRBD2 covers 10 bases. Trimming took 2 bases from V and 10 from J; bases not matched to a gene: 6. Germline V lookup: CDR1 SGHRS, CDR2 YFSETQ. This CDR3 is 14 amino acids long. This chain's CDR3 is CASSFPSGSREQFF. The CDR3 DNA sequence: TGCGCCAGCAGCTTCCCTAGCGGGAGCAGAGAGCAGTTCTTC.

Many counts were recorded for this clonotype. CDR3 DNA: TGTGCCAGCAGTTTAGCGCAGAGGGGGCCAACTAATGAAAAACTGTTTTTT. Residues: CASSLAQRGPTNEKLFF. The chain is built from TRBV12-3 or TRBV12-4 and TRBJ1-4; 7 bases fit TRBD1. J gave up 0 bases and V 0 bases, and 4 bases lay outside the gene matches. The CDR3 has 17 amino acids.

This clonotype was counted once. A much larger clone is a single base away; this may be a read error. The rearrangement joins TRBV30 to TRBJ1-6; maybe TRBD1 (5 bases). The CDR3 covers 13 residues. Germline lookup yields CDR1 GTSNPN and CDR2 SVGIG (reference sequence). Written as DNA, the CDR3 is TGTACCTGGGACTCCACGGGTAATTCACCCCTCCACTTT. This translates into CTWDSTGNSPLHF.

The rearrangement uses TRBV18 and TRBJ1-1; D is possibly TRBD1 (5 bases). CDR3 length equals 15 residues. CDR1 is KGHSH, CDR2 LQKENI, per germline. Trimming removed 4 bases at V and 2 bases at J, with 14 bases between. CDR3 sequence: CASSQTPTANTEAFF. Written as DNA, the CDR3 is TGTGCCAGCTCACAAACTCCGACAGCTAACACTGAAGCTTTCTTT.

There are a few counts of this clonotype. The rearrangement links TRBV10-3 to TRBJ2-5; 9 nucleotides align to TRBD1. CDR1 and CDR2 (germline): ENHRY, SYGVKD. The trim removed 4 bases at V and 4 bases at J, leaving 7 bases unmatched. This CDR3 region has 15 residues. This CDR3 reads CAISVLTGGVETQYF. CDR3 bases: TGTGCCATCAGTGTACTTACAGGGGGCGTAGAGACCCAGTACTTC.

The gene calls are TRBV5-1 and TRBJ2-1; 10 bases match TRBD2. This CDR3 spans 18 amino acids. Germline V gene sequence: CDR1 SGHRS, CDR2 YFSETQ. V shed 4 bases, J shed 5 bases, and the junction held 15 bases outside the gene matches. The CDR3 DNA follows: TGCGCCAGCAGCAGGCGGACAGTAGCGGGAGGCCGGAACAATGAGCAGTTCTTC. Translated: CASSRRTVAGGRNNEQFF.

The chain combines TRBV11-2 with TRBJ1-5; TRBD1 might be the D (5 bases). The length of the CDR3 is 14 residues. Germline V gives CDR1 SGHAT, CDR2 FQNNGV. V was clipped by 6 bases and J by 3 bases, with 12 bases between them. CDR3 amino acids: CASRPDSTNQPQHF. The CDR3 region has the DNA TGTGCCAGCAGGCCAGACAGCACCAATCAGCCCCAGCATTTT.

This chain connects TRBV6-1 to TRBJ2-3; TRBD1 might be the D (6 bases). CDR1 MNHNS and CDR2 SASEGT come from the germline V gene. This CDR3 is built from 17 residues. V was clipped by 2 bases and J by 4 bases, with 19 bases between them. Here the CDR3 reads CASSETTGKALADTQYF. In DNA form, the CDR3 reads TGTGCCAGCAGTGAAACAACAGGGAAAGCATTGGCAGATACGCAGTATTTT.

V gene TRBV27 combines with J gene TRBJ2-7, with 7 bases fitting TRBD1. This CDR3 spans 14 amino acids. V was clipped by 6 bases and J by 3 bases; unmatched bases: 8. In germline, CDR1 is MNHEY, CDR2 SMNVEV (reference sequence). In DNA, the CDR3 is TGTGCCAGCAGCCTACAGGGGTGGTACTACGAGCAGTACTTC. It yields the protein CASSLQGWYYEQYF.

This clonotype showed up many times. A much larger clone lies one base from this, so it may be a read error. This chain links TRBV2 with TRBJ1-1, with 7 bases lining up with TRBD1. This CDR3 is 13 amino acids long. Losses at the gene ends were 6 bases for V and 1 base for J; bases not matched to a gene: 2. Germline values: CDR1 SNHLY, CDR2 FYNNEI. CDR3 sequence: CASRGQTNTEAFF. CDR3 sequence (DNA): TGTGCCAGCAGGGGACAGACGAACACTGAAGCTTTCTTT.